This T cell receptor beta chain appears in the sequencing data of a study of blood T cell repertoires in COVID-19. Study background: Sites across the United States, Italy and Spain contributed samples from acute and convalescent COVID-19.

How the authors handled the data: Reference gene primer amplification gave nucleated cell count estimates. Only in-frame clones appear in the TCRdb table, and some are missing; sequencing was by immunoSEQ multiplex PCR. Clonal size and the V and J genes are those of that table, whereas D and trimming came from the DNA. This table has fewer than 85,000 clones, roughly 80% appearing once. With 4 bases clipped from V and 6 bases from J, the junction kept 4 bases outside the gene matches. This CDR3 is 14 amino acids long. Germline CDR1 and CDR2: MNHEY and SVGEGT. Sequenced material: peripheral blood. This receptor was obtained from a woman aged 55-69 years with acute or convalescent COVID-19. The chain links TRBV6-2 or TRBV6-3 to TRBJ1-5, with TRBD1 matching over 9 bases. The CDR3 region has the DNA TGTGCCAGCAGTTCAATGGGACAGGGTCAGCCCCAGCATTTT. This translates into CASSSMGQGQPQHF.